Listed below are T cell receptor beta chains from one sample, sequenced in a study of cytomegalovirus exposure and HLA in healthy donors. Sequencing used immunoSEQ multiplex PCR; TCRdb keeps in-frame clones, though not all of them. In the table there are 330,000 or so clones, 80% to 90% of which are singletons. The specimen sequenced was PBMCs. These receptor sequences come from a woman under 30 in good health and CMV-seronegative. Both conserved end residues are part of each CDR3. The D gene is left open where the match is weak. Size is stated for part of the rows, as once, few or many counts, or as a class when the clone is expanded.

J gene	V gene	D gene	clone size	CDR3 protein	CDR3 DNA
TRBJ1-4	TRBV9	-	-	CASSVGWDQGNEKLFF	TGTGCCAGCAGCGTAGGGTGGGACCAGGGGAATGAAAAACTGTTTTTT
TRBJ2-3	TRBV4-3	-	-	CASSHLTGLGTDTQYF	TGCGCCAGCAGCCACCTAACAGGGTTAGGCACAGATACGCAGTATTTT
TRBJ2-3	TRBV29-1	-	-	CSGGGHTDTQYF	TGCAGCGGCGGCGGCCACACAGATACGCAGTATTTT
TRBJ1-1	TRBV10-3	TRBD1	-	CAISESTGTGRTEAFF	TGTGCCATCAGTGAGTCGACCGGGACAGGACGGACTGAAGCTTTCTTT
TRBJ2-1	TRBV7-2	TRBD2	-	CASNVAGGTGNEQFF	TGTGCCAGCAACGTAGCGGGAGGGACCGGGAATGAGCAGTTCTTC
TRBJ2-7	TRBV28	TRBD1	once	CASRPGTGGSYEQYF	TGTGCCAGCAGACCAGGGACAGGGGGCTCCTACGAGCAGTACTTC
TRBJ1-4	TRBV9	TRBD1	once	CASSVGGQGANEKLFF	TGTGCCAGCAGCGTAGGCGGACAGGGGGCTAATGAAAAACTGTTTTTT
TRBJ2-7	TRBV28	TRBD1	-	CASSSPGQGMYEQYF	TGTGCCAGCAGTTCTCCGGGACAGGGGATGTACGAGCAGTACTTC
TRBJ2-7	TRBV27	-	once	CASSGPGSEQYF	TGTGCCAGCAGTGGTCCGGGAAGCGAGCAGTACTTC
TRBJ1-5	TRBV6-1	-	few	CASSEVGGSNQPQHF	TGTGCCAGCAGTGAAGTGGGAGGGAGCAATCAGCCCCAGCATTTT
TRBJ2-1	TRBV18	TRBD2	once	CASSVPGLANNEQFF	TGTGCCAGCTCAGTACCGGGACTAGCGAACAATGAGCAGTTCTTC
TRBJ1-5	TRBV2	-	-	CASSVRGYNQPQHF	TGTGCCAGCAGCGTTAGGGGGTACAATCAGCCCCAGCATTTT
TRBJ2-5	TRBV5-1	-	-	CASSRGATQETQYF	TGCGCCAGCAGCCGGGGGGCTACACAAGAGACCCAGTACTTC